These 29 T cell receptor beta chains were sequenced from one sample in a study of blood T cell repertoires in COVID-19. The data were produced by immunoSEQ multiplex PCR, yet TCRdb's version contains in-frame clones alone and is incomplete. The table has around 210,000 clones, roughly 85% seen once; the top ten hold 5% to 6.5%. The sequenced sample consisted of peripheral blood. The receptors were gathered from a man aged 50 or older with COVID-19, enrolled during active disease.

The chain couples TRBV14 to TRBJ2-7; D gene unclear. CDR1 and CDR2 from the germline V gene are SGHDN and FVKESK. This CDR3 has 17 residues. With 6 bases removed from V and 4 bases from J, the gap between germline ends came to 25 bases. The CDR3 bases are TGTGCCAGCAGTCGCAGACAAACCGGTACAGCTATATACGAGCAGTACTTC. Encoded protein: CASSRRQTGTAIYEQYF.

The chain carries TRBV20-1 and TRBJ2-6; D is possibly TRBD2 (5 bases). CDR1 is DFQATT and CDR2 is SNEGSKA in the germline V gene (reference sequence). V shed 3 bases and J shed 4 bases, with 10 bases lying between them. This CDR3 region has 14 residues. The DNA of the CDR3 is TGCAGTGCTAGTAGAGGGTACGGGGCCAACGTCCTGACTTTC. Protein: CSASRGYGANVLTF.

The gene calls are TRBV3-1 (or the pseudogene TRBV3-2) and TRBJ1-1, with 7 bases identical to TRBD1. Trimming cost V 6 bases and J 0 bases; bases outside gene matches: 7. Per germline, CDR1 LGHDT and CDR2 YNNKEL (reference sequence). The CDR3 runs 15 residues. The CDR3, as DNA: TGTGCCAGCAGTCCAACAGGGGCCATGAACACTGAAGCTTTCTTT. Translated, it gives CASSPTGAMNTEAFF.

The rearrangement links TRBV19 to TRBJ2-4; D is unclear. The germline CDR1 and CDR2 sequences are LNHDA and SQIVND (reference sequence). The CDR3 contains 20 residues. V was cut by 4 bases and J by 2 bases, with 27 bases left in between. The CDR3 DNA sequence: TGTGCCAGTAGTAGAGAAACACCGACGAGCCACAGTTCGTCCAAAAACATTCAGTACTTC. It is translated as CASSRETPTSHSSSKNIQYF. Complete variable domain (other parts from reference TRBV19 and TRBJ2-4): DGGITQSPKYLFRKEGQNVTLSCEQNLNHDAMYWYRQDPGQGLRLIYYSQIVNDFQKGDIAEGYSVSREKKESFPLTVTSAQKNPTAFYLCASSRETPTSHSSSKNIQYFGAGTRLSVL.

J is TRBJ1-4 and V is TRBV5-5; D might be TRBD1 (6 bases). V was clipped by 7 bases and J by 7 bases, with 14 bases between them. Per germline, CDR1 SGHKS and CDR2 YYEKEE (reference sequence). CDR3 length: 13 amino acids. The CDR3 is CASGPTGSEKLFF. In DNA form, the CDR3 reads TGTGCCAGCGGCCCGACAGGCTCTGAAAAACTGTTTTTT.

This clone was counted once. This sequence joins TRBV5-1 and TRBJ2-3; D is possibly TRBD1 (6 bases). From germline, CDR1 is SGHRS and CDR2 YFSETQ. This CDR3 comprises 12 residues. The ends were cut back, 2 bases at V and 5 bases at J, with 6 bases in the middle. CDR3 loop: CASSLQGDTQYF. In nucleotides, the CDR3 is TGCGCCAGCAGCTTACAGGGAGATACGCAGTATTTT.

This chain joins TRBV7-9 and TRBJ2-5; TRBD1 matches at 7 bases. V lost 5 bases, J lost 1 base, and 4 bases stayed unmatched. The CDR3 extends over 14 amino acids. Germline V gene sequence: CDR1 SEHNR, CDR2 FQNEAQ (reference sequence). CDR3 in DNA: TGTGCCAGCAGCCGGGGACAGCTCCAAGAGACCCAGTACTTC. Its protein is CASSRGQLQETQYF.

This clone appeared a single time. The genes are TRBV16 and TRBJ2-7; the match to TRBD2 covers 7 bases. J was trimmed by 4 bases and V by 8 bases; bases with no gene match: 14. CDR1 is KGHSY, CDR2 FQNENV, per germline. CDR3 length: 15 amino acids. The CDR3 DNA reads TGTGCCAGCCGGACTAGGGCAGGTAATGAATACGAGCAGTACTTC. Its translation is CASRTRAGNEYEQYF.

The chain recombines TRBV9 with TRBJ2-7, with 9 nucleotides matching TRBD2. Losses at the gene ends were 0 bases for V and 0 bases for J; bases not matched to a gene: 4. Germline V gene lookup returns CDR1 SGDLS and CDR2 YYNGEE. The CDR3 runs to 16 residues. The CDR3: CASSVEAGGLSYEQYF. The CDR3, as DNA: TGTGCCAGCAGCGTAGAAGCGGGGGGTCTCTCCTACGAGCAGTACTTC.

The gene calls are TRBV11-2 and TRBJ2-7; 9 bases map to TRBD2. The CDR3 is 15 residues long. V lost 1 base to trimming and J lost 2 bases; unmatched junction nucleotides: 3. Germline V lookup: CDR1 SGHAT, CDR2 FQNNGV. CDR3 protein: CASSLGAGGTYEQYF. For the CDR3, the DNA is TGTGCCAGCAGCTTAGGAGCGGGGGGTACCTACGAGCAGTACTTC.

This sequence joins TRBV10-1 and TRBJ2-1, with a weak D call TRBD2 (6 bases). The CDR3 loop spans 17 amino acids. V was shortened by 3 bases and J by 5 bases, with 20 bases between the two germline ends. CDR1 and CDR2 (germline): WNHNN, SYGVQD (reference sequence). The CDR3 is CASSDQKAEGFNNEQFF. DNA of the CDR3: TGCGCCAGCAGTGACCAAAAAGCGGAGGGGTTTAACAATGAGCAGTTCTTC.

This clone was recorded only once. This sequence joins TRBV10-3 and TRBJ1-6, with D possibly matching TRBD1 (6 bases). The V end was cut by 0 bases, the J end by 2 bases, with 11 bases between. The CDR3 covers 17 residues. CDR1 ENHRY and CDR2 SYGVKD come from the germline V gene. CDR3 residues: CAISESRGKAYNSPLHF. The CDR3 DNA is TGTGCCATCAGTGAGTCGAGGGGGAAGGCCTATAATTCACCCCTCCACTTT.

CDR3 amino acids: CASRPGQGNTEAFF. DNA for the CDR3: TGTGCCAGCAGACCAGGACAGGGGAACACTGAAGCTTTCTTT. The chain carries TRBV6-6 and TRBJ1-1; 8 positions match TRBD1. The germline CDR1 and CDR2 sequences are MNHNY and SVGAGI (reference sequence). Unmatched junction bases numbered 4, after V lost 6 bases and J lost 1 base. The length of the CDR3 is 14 residues.

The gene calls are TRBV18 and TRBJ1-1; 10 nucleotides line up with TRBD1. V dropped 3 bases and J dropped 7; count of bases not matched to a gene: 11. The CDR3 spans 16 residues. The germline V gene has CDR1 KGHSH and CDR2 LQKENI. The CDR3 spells CASSPGTGALSIEAFF. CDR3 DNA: TGTGCCAGCTCACCGGGGACAGGGGCCTTAAGCATTGAAGCTTTCTTT.

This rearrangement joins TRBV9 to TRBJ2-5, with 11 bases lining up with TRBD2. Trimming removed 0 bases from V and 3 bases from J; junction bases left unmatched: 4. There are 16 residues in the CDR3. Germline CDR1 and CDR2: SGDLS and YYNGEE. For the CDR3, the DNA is TGTGCCAGCAGCGTAGGTCCTAGCGGGGGGAAAGAGACCCAGTACTTC. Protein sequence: CASSVGPSGGKETQYF.

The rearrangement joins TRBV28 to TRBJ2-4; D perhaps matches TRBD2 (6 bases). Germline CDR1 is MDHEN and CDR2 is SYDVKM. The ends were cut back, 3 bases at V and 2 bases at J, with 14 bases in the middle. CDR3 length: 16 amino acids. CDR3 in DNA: TGTGCCAGCAGTTTCTCCCGTGGCGGGACCAAAAACATTCAGTACTTC. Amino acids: CASSFSRGGTKNIQYF.

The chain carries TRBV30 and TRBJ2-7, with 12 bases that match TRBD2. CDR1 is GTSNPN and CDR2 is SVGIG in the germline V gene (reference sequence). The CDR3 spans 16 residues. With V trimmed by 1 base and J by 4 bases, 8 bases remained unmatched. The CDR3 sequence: CAWSGLAGGRLYEQYF. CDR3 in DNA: TGTGCCTGGAGTGGGCTAGCGGGGGGGAGATTATACGAGCAGTACTTC.

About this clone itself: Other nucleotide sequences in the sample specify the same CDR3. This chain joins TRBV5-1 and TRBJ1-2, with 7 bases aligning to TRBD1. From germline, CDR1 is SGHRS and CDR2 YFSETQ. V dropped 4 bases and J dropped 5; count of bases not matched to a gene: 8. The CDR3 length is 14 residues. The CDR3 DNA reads TGCGCCAGCAGCCCATCGACAGGGCCGTATGGCTACACCTTC. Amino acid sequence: CASSPSTGPYGYTF.

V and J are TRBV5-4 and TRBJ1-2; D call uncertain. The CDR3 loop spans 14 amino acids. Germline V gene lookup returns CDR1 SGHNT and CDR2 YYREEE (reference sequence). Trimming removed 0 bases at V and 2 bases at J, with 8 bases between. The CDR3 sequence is CASSLVGQNYGYTF. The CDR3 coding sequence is TGTGCCAGCAGCTTGGTTGGTCAGAACTATGGCTACACCTTC. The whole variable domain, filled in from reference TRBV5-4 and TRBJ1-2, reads ETGVTQSPTHLIKTRGQQVTLRCSSQSGHNTVSWYQQALGQGPQFIFQYYREEENGRGNFPPRFSGLQFPNYSSELNVNALELDDSALYLCASSLVGQNYGYTFGSGTRLTVV.

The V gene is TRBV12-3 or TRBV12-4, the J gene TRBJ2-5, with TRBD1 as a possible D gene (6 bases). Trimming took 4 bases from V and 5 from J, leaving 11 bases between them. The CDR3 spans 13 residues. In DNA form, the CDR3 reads TGTGCCAGCAGTTCCCATGACAGGGAGACCCAGTACTTC. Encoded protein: CASSSHDRETQYF.

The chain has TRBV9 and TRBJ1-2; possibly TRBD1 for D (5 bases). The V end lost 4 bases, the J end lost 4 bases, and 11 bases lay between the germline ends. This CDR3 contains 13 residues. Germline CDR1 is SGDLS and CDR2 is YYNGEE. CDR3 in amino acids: CASSNQGGYGYTF. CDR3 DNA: TGTGCCAGCAGCAACCAGGGCGGCTATGGCTACACCTTC.

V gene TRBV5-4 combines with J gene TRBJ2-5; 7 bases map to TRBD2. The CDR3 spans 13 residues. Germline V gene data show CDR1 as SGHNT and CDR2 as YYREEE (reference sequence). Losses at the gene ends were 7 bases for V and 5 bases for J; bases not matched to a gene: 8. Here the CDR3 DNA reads TGTGCCAGCTTAGGACTAGGCATTGAGACCCAGTACTTC. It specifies CASLGLGIETQYF.

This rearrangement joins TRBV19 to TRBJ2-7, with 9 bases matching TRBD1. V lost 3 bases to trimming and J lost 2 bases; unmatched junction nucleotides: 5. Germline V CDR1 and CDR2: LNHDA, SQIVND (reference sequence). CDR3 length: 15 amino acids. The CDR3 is CASSMGTGLPYEQYF. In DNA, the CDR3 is TGTGCCAGTAGTATGGGGACAGGGCTCCCCTACGAGCAGTACTTC.

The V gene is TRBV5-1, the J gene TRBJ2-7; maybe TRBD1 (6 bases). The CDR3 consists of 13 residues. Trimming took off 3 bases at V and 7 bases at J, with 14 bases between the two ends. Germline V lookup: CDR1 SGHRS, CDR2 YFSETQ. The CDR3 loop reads CASSSGQRREQYF. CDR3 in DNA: TGCGCCAGCAGCTCCGGACAGAGGAGAGAGCAGTACTTC.

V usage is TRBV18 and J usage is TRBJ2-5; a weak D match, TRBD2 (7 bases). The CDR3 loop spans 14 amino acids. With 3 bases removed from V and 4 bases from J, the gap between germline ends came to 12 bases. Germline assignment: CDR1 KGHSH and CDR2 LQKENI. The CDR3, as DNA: TGTGCCAGCTCACCCCGGGGGGCCGGAGAGACCCAGTACTTC. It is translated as CASSPRGAGETQYF.

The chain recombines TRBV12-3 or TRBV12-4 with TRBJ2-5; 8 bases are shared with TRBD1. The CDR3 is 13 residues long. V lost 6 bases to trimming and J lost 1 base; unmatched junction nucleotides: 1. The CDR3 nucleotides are TGTGCCAGCAGGGGACAGGCCCAAGAGACCCAGTACTTC. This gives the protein CASRGQAQETQYF.

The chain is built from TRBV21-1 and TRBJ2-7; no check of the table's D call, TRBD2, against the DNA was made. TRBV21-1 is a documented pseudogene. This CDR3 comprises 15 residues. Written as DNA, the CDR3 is TGTGCCAGCAGCACGCCTAGCGGGGGCCACTACGAGCAGTACTTC. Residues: CASSTPSGGHYEQYF.

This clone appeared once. This chain's CDR3 is CASRRDSDNEQFF. Here the CDR3 DNA reads TGTGCCAGCAGACGGGACAGCGACAATGAGCAGTTCTTC. The V gene is TRBV12-3 or TRBV12-4, the J gene TRBJ2-1, with 7 positions matching TRBD1. Unmatched junction bases numbered 4, after V lost 6 bases and J lost 5 bases. CDR3 length equals 13 residues.

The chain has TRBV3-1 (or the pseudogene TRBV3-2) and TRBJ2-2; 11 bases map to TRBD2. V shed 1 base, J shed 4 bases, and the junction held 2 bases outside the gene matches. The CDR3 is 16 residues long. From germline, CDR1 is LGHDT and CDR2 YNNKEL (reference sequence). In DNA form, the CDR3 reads TGTGCCAGCAGCCAAGTTAGCGGGGGGGCCACCGGGGAGCTGTTTTTT. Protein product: CASSQVSGGATGELFF.